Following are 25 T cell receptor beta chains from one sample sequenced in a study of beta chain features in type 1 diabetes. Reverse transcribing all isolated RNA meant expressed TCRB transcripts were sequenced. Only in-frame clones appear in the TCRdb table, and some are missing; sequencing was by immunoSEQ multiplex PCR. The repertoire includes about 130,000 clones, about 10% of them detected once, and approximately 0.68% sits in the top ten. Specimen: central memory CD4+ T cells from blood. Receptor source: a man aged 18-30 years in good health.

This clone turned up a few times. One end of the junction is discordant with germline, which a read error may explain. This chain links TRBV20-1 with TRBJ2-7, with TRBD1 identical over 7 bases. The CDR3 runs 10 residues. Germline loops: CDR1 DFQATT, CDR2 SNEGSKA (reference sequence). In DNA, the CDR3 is TGCAGTGCTAGGGACAGGCCAGGGGACTTC. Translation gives CSARDRPGDF.

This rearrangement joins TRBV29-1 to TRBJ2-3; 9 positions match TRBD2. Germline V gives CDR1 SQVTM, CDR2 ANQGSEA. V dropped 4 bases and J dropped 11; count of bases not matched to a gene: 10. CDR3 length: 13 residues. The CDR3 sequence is CSVVERGAEGQYF. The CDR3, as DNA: TGCAGCGTTGTTGAGCGGGGGGCCGAGGGGCAGTATTTT.

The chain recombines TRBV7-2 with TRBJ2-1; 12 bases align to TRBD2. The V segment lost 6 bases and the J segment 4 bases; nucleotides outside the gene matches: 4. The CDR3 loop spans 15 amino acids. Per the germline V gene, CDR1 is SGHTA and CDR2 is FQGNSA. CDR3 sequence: CASSHGTSGYNEQFF. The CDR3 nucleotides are TGTGCCAGCAGTCATGGGACTAGCGGGTACAATGAGCAGTTCTTC.

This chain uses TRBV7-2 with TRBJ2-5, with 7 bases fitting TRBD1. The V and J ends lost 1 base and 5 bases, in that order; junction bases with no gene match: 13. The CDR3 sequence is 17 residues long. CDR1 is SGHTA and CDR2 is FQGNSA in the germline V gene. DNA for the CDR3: TGTGCCAGCAGCTTAGGACGGAGCAGGGGGTTCGGTGAGACCCAGTACTTC. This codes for CASSLGRSRGFGETQYF. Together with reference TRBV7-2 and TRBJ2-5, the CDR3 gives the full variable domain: GAGVSQSPSNKVTEKGKDVELRCDPISGHTALYWYRQSLGQGLEFLIYFQGNSAPDKSGLPSDRFSAERTGGSVSTLTIQRTQQEDSAVYLCASSLGRSRGFGETQYFGPGTRLLVL.

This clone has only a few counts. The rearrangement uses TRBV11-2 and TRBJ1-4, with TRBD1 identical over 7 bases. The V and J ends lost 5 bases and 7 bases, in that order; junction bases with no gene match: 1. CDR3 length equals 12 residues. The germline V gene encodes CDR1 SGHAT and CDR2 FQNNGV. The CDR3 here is CASSRDSEKLFF. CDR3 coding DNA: TGTGCCAGCAGCCGGGACAGTGAAAAACTGTTTTTT.

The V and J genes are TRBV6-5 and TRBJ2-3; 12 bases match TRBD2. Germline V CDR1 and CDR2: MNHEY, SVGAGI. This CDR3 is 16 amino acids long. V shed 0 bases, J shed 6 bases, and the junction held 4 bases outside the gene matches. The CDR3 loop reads CASSYSASGGADTQYF. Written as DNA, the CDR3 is TGTGCCAGCAGTTACTCGGCTAGCGGGGGGGCTGATACGCAGTATTTT.

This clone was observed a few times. CDR3 in amino acids: CASSSNRQGVGGYTF. The DNA of the CDR3 is TGCGCCAGCAGCTCAAACCGACAGGGGGTCGGTGGCTACACCTTC. This sequence joins TRBV5-1 and TRBJ1-2; 9 bases map to TRBD1. The V gene's germline CDR1 is SGHRS and CDR2 YFSETQ. J lost 7 bases, V lost 3 bases, and 10 bases had no gene match. This CDR3 has 15 residues.

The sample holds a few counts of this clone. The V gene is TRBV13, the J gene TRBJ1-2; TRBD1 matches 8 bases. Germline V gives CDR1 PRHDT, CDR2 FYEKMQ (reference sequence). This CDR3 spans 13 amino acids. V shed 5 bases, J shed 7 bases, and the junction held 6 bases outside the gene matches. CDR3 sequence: CASSTDRGTGYTF. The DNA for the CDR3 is TGTGCCAGCAGCACTGACAGGGGAACTGGCTACACCTTC.

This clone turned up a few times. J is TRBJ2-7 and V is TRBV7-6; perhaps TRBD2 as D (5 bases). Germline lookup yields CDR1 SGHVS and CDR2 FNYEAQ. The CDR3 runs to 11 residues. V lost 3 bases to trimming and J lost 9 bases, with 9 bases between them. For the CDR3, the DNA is TGTGCCAGCAGCTTCGACCGGGGGCAGTACTTC. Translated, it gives CASSFDRGQYF.

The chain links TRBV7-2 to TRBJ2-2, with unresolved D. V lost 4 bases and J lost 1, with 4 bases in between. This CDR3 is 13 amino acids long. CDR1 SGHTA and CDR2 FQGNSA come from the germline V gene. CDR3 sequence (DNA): TGTGCCAGCAGCTCGGGGAACACCGGGGAGCTGTTTTTT. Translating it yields CASSSGNTGELFF.

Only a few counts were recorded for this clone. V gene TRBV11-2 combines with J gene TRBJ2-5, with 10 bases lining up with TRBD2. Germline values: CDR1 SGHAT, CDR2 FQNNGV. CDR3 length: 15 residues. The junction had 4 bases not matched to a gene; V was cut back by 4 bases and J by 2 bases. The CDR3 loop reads CASSSQTSGQETQYF. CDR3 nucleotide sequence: TGTGCCAGCAGCTCGCAGACTAGCGGGCAAGAGACCCAGTACTTC.

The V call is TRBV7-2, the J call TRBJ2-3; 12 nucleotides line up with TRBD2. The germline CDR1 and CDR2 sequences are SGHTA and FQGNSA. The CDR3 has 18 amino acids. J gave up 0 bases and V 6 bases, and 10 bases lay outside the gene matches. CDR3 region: CASSSALAGGPSTDTQYF. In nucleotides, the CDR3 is TGTGCCAGCAGTTCCGCCCTAGCGGGGGGGCCTAGCACAGATACGCAGTATTTT.

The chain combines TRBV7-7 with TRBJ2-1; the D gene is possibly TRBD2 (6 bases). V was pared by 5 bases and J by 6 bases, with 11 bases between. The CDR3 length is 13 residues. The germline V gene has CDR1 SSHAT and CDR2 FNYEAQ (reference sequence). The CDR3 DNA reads TGTGCCAGCAGCCAGGAGGGTTTCAATGAGCAGTTCTTC. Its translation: CASSQEGFNEQFF.

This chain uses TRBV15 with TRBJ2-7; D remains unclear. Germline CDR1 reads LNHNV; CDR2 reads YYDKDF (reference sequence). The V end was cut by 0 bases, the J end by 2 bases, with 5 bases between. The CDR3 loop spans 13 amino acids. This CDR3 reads CATSREPTYEQYF. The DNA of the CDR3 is TGTGCCACCAGCAGAGAACCTACCTACGAGCAGTACTTC.

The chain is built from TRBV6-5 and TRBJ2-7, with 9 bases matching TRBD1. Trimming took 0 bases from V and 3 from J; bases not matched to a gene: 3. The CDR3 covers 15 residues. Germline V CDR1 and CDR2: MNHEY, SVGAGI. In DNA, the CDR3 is TGTGCCAGCAGTTACTCGACAGGGGGAGGCTACGAGCAGTACTTC. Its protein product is CASSYSTGGGYEQYF.

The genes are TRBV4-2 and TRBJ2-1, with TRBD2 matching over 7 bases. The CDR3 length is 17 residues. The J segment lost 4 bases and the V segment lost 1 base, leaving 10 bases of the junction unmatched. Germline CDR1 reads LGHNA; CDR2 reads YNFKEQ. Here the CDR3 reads CASSQADSSGGYNEQFF. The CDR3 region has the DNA TGTGCCAGCAGCCAAGCCGATTCTAGCGGCGGATACAATGAGCAGTTCTTC.

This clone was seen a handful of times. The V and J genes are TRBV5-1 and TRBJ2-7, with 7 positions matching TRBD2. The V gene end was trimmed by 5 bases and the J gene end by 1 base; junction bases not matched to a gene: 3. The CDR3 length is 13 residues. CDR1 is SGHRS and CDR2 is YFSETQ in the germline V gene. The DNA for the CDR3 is TGCGCCAGCAGACGGGACTATTCCTACGAGCAGTACTTC. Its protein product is CASRRDYSYEQYF.

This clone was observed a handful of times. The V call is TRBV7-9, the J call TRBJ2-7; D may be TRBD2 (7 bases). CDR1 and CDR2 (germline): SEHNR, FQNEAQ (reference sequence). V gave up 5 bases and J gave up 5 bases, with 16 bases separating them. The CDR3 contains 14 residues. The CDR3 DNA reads TGTGCCAGCAGCCCGAGGGGGGGGCCTGACGAGCAGTACTTC. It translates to CASSPRGGPDEQYF.

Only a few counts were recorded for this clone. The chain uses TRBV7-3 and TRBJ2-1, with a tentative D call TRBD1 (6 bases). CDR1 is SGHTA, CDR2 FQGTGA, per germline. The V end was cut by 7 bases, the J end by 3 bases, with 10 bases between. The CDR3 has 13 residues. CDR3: CASTLGGYNEQFF. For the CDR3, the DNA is TGTGCCAGCACCCTAGGGGGCTACAATGAGCAGTTCTTC.

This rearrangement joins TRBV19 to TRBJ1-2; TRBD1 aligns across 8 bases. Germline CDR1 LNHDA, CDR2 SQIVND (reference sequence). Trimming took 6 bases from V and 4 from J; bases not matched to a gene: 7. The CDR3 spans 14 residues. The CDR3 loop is CASSPQGGSYGYTF. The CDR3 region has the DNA TGTGCCAGTAGCCCACAGGGGGGTAGCTATGGCTACACCTTC.

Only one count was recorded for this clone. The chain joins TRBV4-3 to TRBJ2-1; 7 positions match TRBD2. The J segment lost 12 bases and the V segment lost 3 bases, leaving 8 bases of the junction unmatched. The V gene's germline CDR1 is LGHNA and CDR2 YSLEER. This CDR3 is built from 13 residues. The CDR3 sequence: CASSQIAGRGQFF. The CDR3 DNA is TGCGCCAGCAGCCAGATTGCGGGGAGGGGGCAGTTCTTC.

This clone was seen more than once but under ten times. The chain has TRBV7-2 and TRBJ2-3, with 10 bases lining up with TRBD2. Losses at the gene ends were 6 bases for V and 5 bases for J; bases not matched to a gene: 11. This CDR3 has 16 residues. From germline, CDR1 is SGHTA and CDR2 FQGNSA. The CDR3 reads CASRPRGTSGVDTQYF. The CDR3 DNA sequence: TGTGCCAGCAGGCCCCGGGGTACTAGCGGGGTAGATACGCAGTATTTT.

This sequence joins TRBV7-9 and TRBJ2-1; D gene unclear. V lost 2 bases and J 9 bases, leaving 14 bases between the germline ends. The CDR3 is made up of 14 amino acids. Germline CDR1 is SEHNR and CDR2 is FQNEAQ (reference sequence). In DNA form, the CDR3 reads TGTGCCAGCAGCTTATCAATCGGTTCCGGTGAGCAGTTCTTC. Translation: CASSLSIGSGEQFF.

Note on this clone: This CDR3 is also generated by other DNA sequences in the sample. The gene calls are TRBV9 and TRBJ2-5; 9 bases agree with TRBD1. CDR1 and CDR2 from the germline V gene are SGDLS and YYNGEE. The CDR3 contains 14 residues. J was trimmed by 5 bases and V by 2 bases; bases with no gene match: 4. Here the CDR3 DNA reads TGTGCCAGCAGCGTCCGGGACAGGGAGGAGACCCAGTACTTC. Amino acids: CASSVRDREETQYF.

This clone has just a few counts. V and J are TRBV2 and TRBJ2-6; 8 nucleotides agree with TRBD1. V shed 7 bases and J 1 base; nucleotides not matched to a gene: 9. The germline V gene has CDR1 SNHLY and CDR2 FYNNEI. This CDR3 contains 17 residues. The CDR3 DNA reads TGTGCCAGCACGTCGACAGGGGTTAGGTCTGGGGCCAACGTCCTGACTTTC. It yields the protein CASTSTGVRSGANVLTF. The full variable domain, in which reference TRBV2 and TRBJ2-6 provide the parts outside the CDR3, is EPEVTQTPSHQVTQMGQEVILRCVPISNHLYFYWYRQILGQKVEFLVSFYNNEISEKSEIFDDQFSVERPDGSNFTLKIRSTKLEDSAMYFCASTSTGVRSGANVLTFGAGSRLTVL.